The 31 T cell receptor beta chains below all came from one sample that was sequenced in a study of blood T cell repertoires in COVID-19. Clones were sequenced by immunoSEQ multiplex PCR, and TCRdb holds only the in-frame ones, with some missing. The table lists 300,000 to 350,000 clones, 90% of them singletons. Sequencing was done on a sample of PBMCs or T cells enriched from blood (not recorded which). All receptors derive from a young woman with acute COVID-19.

This chain joins TRBV7-9 and TRBJ2-3, with D tentatively TRBD2 (6 bases). The V and J ends lost 1 base and 0 bases respectively, with 14 bases between them. The germline CDR1 and CDR2 sequences are SEHNR and FQNEAQ (reference sequence). The CDR3 loop spans 17 amino acids. DNA of the CDR3: TGTGCCAGCAGCTTAGGTTGGCTAGCGTCTAGCACAGATACGCAGTATTTT. Translated: CASSLGWLASSTDTQYF.

The chain is built from TRBV4-1 and TRBJ2-1, with no clear D. The CDR3 loop spans 13 amino acids. V dropped 1 base and J dropped 4 bases, with 5 bases sitting between them. Germline V CDR1 and CDR2: MGHRA, YSYEKL. The CDR3 sequence is CASSQVLYNEQFF. CDR3 DNA: TGCGCCAGCAGCCAAGTCCTATACAATGAGCAGTTCTTC.

The J gene is TRBJ1-5, the V gene TRBV5-6; no clear D gene. Looked up from germline, CDR1 is SGHDT and CDR2 is YYEEEE. The CDR3 loop spans 18 amino acids. V was pared by 1 base and J by 0 bases, with 17 bases between. For the CDR3, the DNA is TGTGCCAGCAGCTTGTTCGGAGGCTTCGGGGTTAGCAATCAGCCCCAGCATTTT. Translating gives CASSLFGGFGVSNQPQHF.

This rearrangement joins TRBV12-5 to TRBJ2-7; 7 nucleotides agree with TRBD1. This CDR3 region has 13 residues. Germline V gene data show CDR1 as LGHNT and CDR2 as FRNRAP. The V gene end was trimmed by 6 bases and the J gene end by 3 bases; junction bases not matched to a gene: 5. The CDR3 reads CASGLTGSYEQYF. The CDR3 DNA reads as TGTGCTAGTGGGCTGACAGGGAGCTACGAGCAGTACTTC. Variable domain in full (rest from reference TRBV12-5 and TRBJ2-7): DARVTQTPRHKVTEMGQEVTMRCQPILGHNTVFWYRQTMMQGLELLAYFRNRAPLDDSGMPKDRFSAEMPDATLATLKIQPSEPRDSAVYFCASGLTGSYEQYFGPGTRLTVT.

The gene calls are TRBV7-9 and TRBJ1-1; D possibly corresponds to TRBD1 (5 bases). Germline lookup yields CDR1 SEHNR and CDR2 FQNEAQ (reference sequence). The CDR3 spans 14 residues. Trimming removed 2 bases from V and 6 bases from J, with 13 bases in between. Written as DNA, the CDR3 is TGTGCCAGCAGCTTATCTCGGGGGATGGCTGAAGCTTTCTTT. Translating it yields CASSLSRGMAEAFF.

CDR3: CASSIAGTISGNTIYF. As DNA, the CDR3 is TGTGCCAGTAGTATTGCCGGGACAATCTCTGGAAACACCATATATTTT. The chain carries TRBV19 and TRBJ1-3; possibly TRBD1 for D (6 bases). Trimming pared 3 bases from V and 0 bases from J, leaving 12 bases between. The germline V gene has CDR1 LNHDA and CDR2 SQIVND (reference sequence). The CDR3 spans 16 residues.

This chain joins TRBV6-1 and TRBJ1-5, with D unresolved. CDR3 length: 14 residues. CDR1 and CDR2 from the germline V gene are MNHNS and SASEGT. The V end was cut by 2 bases, the J end by 2 bases, with 7 bases between. CDR3 loop: CASSEYGGNQPQHF. The CDR3 nucleotides are TGTGCCAGCAGTGAATATGGAGGCAATCAGCCCCAGCATTTT.

This chain joins TRBV28 and TRBJ2-1; 15 positions match TRBD2. Germline values: CDR1 MDHEN, CDR2 SYDVKM. The CDR3 is made up of 17 amino acids. Germline trimming cut 2 bases from V and 10 bases from J; bases unmatched to any gene: 9. The CDR3 coding sequence is TGTGCCAGCAGTTTACCAGGACTAGCGGGAGGGAACAGAGAGCAGTTCTTC. This encodes CASSLPGLAGGNREQFF.

This clone was seen only once. The chain couples TRBV2 to TRBJ1-1, with D possibly matching TRBD1 (5 bases). The V gene lost 5 bases and the J gene lost 1 base, with 8 bases spanning the gap. In germline, CDR1 is SNHLY, CDR2 FYNNEI. The CDR3 has 13 amino acids. CDR3 residues: CASSRDRNTEAFF. The CDR3 coding sequence is TGTGCCAGCAGTCGCGACAGGAACACTGAAGCTTTCTTT.

This chain uses TRBV3-1 (or the pseudogene TRBV3-2) with TRBJ1-4, with a tentative D call TRBD1 (5 bases). The germline CDR1 and CDR2 sequences are LGHDT and YNNKEL (reference sequence). Trimming cost V 0 bases and J 0 bases, with 11 bases left between them. The CDR3 sequence is 17 residues long. CDR3 region: CASSQDYLGPTNEKLFF. CDR3 nucleotides: TGTGCCAGCAGCCAAGATTATCTGGGGCCAACTAATGAAAAACTGTTTTTT.

The chain is built from TRBV7-2 and TRBJ2-3; 7 nucleotides agree with TRBD2. Germline CDR1 and CDR2: SGHTA and FQGNSA. The CDR3 loop spans 15 amino acids. V shed 2 bases and J 6 bases; nucleotides not matched to a gene: 8. The CDR3 here is CASSLWAGAVDTQYF. The CDR3 region has the DNA TGTGCCAGCAGCTTATGGGCGGGAGCCGTGGATACGCAGTATTTT.

The V gene is TRBV2, the J gene TRBJ1-4; 9 nucleotides line up with TRBD1. The trim removed 8 bases at V and 7 bases at J, leaving 14 bases unmatched. The CDR3 runs 16 residues. Germline V gene sequence: CDR1 SNHLY, CDR2 FYNNEI. In nucleotides, the CDR3 is TGTGCCAGCCAGCAACAGGGGGCCCGTCATGGTGAAAAACTGTTTTTT. The encoded protein is CASQQQGARHGEKLFF.

CDR3: CASSGGTGGNQPQHF. Here the CDR3 DNA reads TGTGCCAGCAGCGGCGGGACAGGGGGAAATCAGCCCCAGCATTTT. The chain has TRBV7-8 and TRBJ1-5; 11 nucleotides align to TRBD1. Germline loops: CDR1 SGHVS, CDR2 FQNEAQ. The V segment lost 5 bases and the J segment 4 bases; nucleotides outside the gene matches: 4. The CDR3 is 15 amino acids.

The chain joins TRBV7-3 to TRBJ2-3, with TRBD2 as a possible D gene (5 bases). CDR3 length equals 14 residues. In germline, CDR1 is SGHTA, CDR2 FQGTGA. V was pared by 5 bases and J by 5 bases, with 14 bases between. This CDR3 is CASSGGPGGDTQYF. The CDR3 DNA reads as TGTGCCAGCAGCGGCGGACCAGGAGGAGATACGCAGTATTTT.

V usage is TRBV6-5 and J usage is TRBJ1-3, with a tentative D call TRBD1 (6 bases). The germline CDR1 and CDR2 sequences are MNHEY and SVGAGI. The V gene lost 7 bases and the J gene lost 0 bases, with 13 bases spanning the gap. CDR3 length equals 15 residues. The CDR3 DNA reads TGTGCCAGCATCGAAACAGGGTTCTCTGGAAACACCATATATTTT. It translates to CASIETGFSGNTIYF.

This rearrangement joins TRBV28 to TRBJ1-6; perhaps TRBD1 as D (5 bases). Per germline, CDR1 MDHEN and CDR2 SYDVKM. There are 16 residues in the CDR3. V shed 7 bases and J shed 0 bases, with 13 bases lying between them. The CDR3 bases are TGTGCCAGCATCAACGGGGGGAGCTCCTATAATTCACCCCTCCACTTT. Its protein is CASINGGSSYNSPLHF.

The gene calls are TRBV12-3 or TRBV12-4 and TRBJ1-1, with D possibly being TRBD1 (5 bases). The CDR3 length is 11 residues. Deletions cut 6 bases from V and 9 bases from J, with 11 bases between. DNA of the CDR3: TGTGCCAGCAGCTACGACAGTCAAGCTTTCTTT. Protein product: CASSYDSQAFF.

V is TRBV30 and J is TRBJ2-2; tentatively, D is TRBD2 (5 bases). Deletions cut 4 bases from V and 1 base from J, with 10 bases between. The CDR3 is 14 amino acids. The germline V gene encodes CDR1 GTSNPN and CDR2 SVGIG (reference sequence). CDR3 amino acids: CAWIGGLNTGELFF. Written as DNA, the CDR3 is TGTGCCTGGATTGGAGGTTTGAACACCGGGGAGCTGTTTTTT.

The rearrangement links TRBV6-5 to TRBJ2-7; 8 nucleotides align to TRBD1. This CDR3 has 14 amino acids. V was pared by 0 bases and J by 2 bases, with 0 bases of the junction left unmatched. Germline CDR1 MNHEY, CDR2 SVGAGI. The CDR3: CASSYSDRAYEQYF. In nucleotides, the CDR3 is TGTGCCAGCAGTTACTCGGACAGGGCCTACGAGCAGTACTTC.

This chain links TRBV5-1 with TRBJ2-2; D gene ambiguous. Germline CDR1 is SGHRS and CDR2 is YFSETQ. V was clipped by 7 bases and J by 0 bases, with 16 bases between them. CDR3 length: 16 amino acids. The CDR3: CASQQIYPSNTGELFF. In DNA form, the CDR3 reads TGCGCCAGCCAACAGATCTACCCCTCGAACACCGGGGAGCTGTTTTTT.

The rearrangement uses TRBV2 and TRBJ1-1; 7 positions agree with TRBD1. The CDR3 spans 15 residues. V was pared by 6 bases and J by 1 base, with 8 bases of the junction left unmatched. The germline CDR1 and CDR2 sequences are SNHLY and FYNNEI. The CDR3 DNA follows: TGTGCCAGCAGGGAATACAGGGGATCGAACACTGAAGCTTTCTTT. Translated, it gives CASREYRGSNTEAFF.

This clone is a singleton in its sample. The rearrangement joins TRBV9 to TRBJ2-5, with a tentative D call TRBD2 (6 bases). V gave up 4 bases and J gave up 1 base, with 14 bases separating them. Germline loops: CDR1 SGDLS, CDR2 YYNGEE. This CDR3 contains 15 residues. The CDR3 sequence is CASSYRGTGQETQYF. DNA of the CDR3: TGTGCCAGCAGCTATCGGGGGACCGGCCAAGAGACCCAGTACTTC.

The chain links TRBV9 to TRBJ2-7; 9 nucleotides match TRBD2. The CDR3 length is 16 residues. Germline V gives CDR1 SGDLS, CDR2 YYNGEE. V lost 0 bases to trimming and J lost 0 bases; unmatched junction nucleotides: 4. CDR3: CASSVAGGRDSYEQYF. The CDR3 nucleotides are TGTGCCAGCAGCGTAGCGGGCGGGAGGGACTCCTACGAGCAGTACTTC.

The chain combines TRBV3-1 (or the pseudogene TRBV3-2) with TRBJ1-1; D unresolved. The V and J ends lost 3 bases and 3 bases respectively, with 8 bases between them. CDR1 and CDR2 from the germline V gene are LGHDT and YNNKEL (reference sequence). The CDR3 is 13 amino acids. Here the CDR3 DNA reads TGTGCCAGCAGCCAGCTGGGAGACACTGAAGCTTTCTTT. Amino acids: CASSQLGDTEAFF.

This clone was found once. The chain combines TRBV27 with TRBJ2-2; 7 nucleotides line up with TRBD1. CDR3 length: 15 residues. V lost 8 bases to trimming and J lost 0 bases; unmatched junction nucleotides: 6. Germline CDR1 is MNHEY and CDR2 is SMNVEV (reference sequence). For the CDR3, the DNA is TGTGCCAGCGGAAGGGGGCCTGCGAACACCGGGGAGCTGTTTTTT. Translating gives CASGRGPANTGELFF.

This clone was recorded once. The chain has TRBV27 and TRBJ2-7, with D possibly TRBD1 on 5 matching bases. Germline V gives CDR1 MNHEY, CDR2 SMNVEV (reference sequence). Trimming cost V 5 bases and J 0 bases, with 14 bases left between them. This CDR3 has 15 amino acids. In DNA form, the CDR3 reads TGTGCCAGCAGTGCTTACAGGCTGGCCTCCTACGAGCAGTACTTC. It yields the protein CASSAYRLASYEQYF.

The chain uses TRBV28 and TRBJ1-1, with TRBD1 matching 10 bases. The CDR3 contains 13 residues. Germline values: CDR1 MDHEN, CDR2 SYDVKM. V trimming: 4 bases; J trimming: 10 bases; junction bases outside the gene matches: 6. CDR3 in amino acids: CASSSDRGSRAFF. Here the CDR3 DNA reads TGTGCCAGCAGTTCGGACAGGGGGAGTCGAGCTTTCTTT.

This clone was seen just once. The rearrangement uses TRBV19 and TRBJ1-1; TRBD1 might be the D (5 bases). V was pared by 3 bases and J by 7 bases, with 9 bases between. Germline V gives CDR1 LNHDA, CDR2 SQIVND (reference sequence). The CDR3 is made up of 12 amino acids. The CDR3 bases are TGTGCCAGTAGTATCTGGGGGGTTGAAGCTTTCTTT. Translating gives CASSIWGVEAFF.

The chain carries TRBV14 and TRBJ1-6; D gene ambiguous. Germline assignment: CDR1 SGHDN and CDR2 FVKESK. The CDR3 runs to 13 residues. V shed 2 bases and J shed 6 bases, with 5 bases lying between them. CDR3 amino acids: CASSQQFNSPLHF. The CDR3 DNA reads TGTGCCAGCAGCCAACAGTTTAATTCACCCCTCCACTTT.

This clone has a single count. The chain uses TRBV19 and TRBJ1-1; tentative D call: TRBD1 (6 bases). The CDR3 extends over 15 amino acids. The V end lost 6 bases, the J end lost 2 bases, and 16 bases lay between the germline ends. Germline assignment: CDR1 LNHDA and CDR2 SQIVND (reference sequence). The CDR3 loop reads CASSPYGDKNTEAFF. CDR3 nucleotide sequence: TGTGCCAGTAGCCCCTACGGGGACAAAAACACTGAAGCTTTCTTT.

This rearrangement joins TRBV28 to TRBJ1-4; TRBD1 matches at 7 bases. V lost 8 bases and J lost 8; bases outside the gene matches: 11. This CDR3 comprises 14 residues. Germline V CDR1 and CDR2: MDHEN, SYDVKM. The CDR3 protein is CASALEGGYEKLFF. The CDR3 bases are TGTGCCAGCGCACTCGAAGGGGGCTACGAAAAACTGTTTTTT.